The T cell receptor (beta chain) under discussion was sequenced for a study of identical twins. A universal primer site was incorporated via template switching, and the cDNA contained unique molecular identifiers. TCRdb fed the 5' RACE reads into MiXCR, producing one record per CDR3 protein. The table lists 700,000 or so distinct CDR3 sequences, 21% of them singletons, with about 4.5% in the top ten. CDR1 is SNHLY, CDR2 FYNNEI, per germline. V shed 1 base and J shed 8 bases, with 9 bases lying between them. The CDR3 has 13 residues. This clonotype showed up many times. These records were also assigned to another study, of T cells expressing NK-cell markers. That report notes: In roughly six donors, dominant NKG2C+ clonotypes were roughly 1.0-7.0% of CD8+ T cells.

Material for sequencing was PBMCs. The chain joins TRBV2 to TRBJ2-1, with no clear D. This sequence originates from a woman aged 18-29 years in good health. CDR3 region: CASSEELRHEQFF. The CDR3 region has the DNA TGTGCCAGCAGTGAAGAGCTGCGCCATGAGCAGTTCTTC.